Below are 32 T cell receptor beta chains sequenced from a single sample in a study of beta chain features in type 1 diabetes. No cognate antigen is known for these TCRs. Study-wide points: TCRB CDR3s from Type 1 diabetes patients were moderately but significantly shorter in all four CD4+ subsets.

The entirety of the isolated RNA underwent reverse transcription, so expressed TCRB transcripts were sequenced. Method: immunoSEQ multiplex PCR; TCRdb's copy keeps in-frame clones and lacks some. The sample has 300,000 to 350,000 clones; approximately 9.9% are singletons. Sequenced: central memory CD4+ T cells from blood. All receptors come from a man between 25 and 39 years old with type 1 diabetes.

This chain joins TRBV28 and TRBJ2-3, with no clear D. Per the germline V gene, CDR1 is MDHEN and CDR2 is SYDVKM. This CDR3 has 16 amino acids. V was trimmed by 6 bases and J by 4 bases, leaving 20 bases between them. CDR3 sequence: CASSSFGPPGPDTQYF. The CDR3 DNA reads TGTGCCAGCAGCAGCTTTGGACCCCCAGGCCCAGATACGCAGTATTTT.

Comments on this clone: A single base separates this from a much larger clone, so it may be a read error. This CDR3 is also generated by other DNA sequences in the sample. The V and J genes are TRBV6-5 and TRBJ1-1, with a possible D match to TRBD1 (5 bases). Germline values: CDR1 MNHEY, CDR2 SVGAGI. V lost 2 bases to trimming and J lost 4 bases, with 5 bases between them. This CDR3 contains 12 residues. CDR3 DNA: TGTGCCAGCAGTTACGGGGGCACTGAAGCTTTCTTT. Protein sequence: CASSYGGTEAFF.

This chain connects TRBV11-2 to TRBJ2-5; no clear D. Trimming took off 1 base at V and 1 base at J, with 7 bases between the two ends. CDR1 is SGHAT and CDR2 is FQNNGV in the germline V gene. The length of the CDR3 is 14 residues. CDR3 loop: CASSLVPVQETQYF. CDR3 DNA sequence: TGTGCCAGCAGCTTAGTTCCGGTCCAAGAGACCCAGTACTTC.

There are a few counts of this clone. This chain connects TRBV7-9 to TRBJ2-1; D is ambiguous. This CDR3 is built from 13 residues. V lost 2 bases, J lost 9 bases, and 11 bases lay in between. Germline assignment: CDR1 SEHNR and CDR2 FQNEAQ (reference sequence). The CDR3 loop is CASSLSAGFEQFF. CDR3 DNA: TGTGCCAGCAGCTTATCAGCAGGATTTGAGCAGTTCTTC.

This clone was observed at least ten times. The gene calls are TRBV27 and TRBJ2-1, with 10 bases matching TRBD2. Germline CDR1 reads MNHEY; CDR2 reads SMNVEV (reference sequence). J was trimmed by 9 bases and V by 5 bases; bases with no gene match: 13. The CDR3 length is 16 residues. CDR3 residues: CASSPLAGRVSVEQFF. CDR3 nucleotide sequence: TGTGCCAGCAGTCCACTAGCGGGGCGTGTTTCAGTTGAGCAGTTCTTC.

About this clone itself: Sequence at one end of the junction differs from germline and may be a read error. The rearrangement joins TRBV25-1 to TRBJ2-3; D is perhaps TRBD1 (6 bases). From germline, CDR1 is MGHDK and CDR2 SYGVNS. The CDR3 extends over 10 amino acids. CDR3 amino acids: CASSISQGNF. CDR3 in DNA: TGTGCCAGCAGTATCTCACAGGGTAATTTT. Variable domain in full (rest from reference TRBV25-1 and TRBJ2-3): EADIYQTPRYLVIGTGKKITLECSQTMGHDKMYWYQQDPGMELHLIHYSYGVNSTEKGDLSSESTVSRIRTEHFPLTLESARPSHTSQYLCASSISQGNFGPGTRLTVL.

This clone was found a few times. The CDR3 here is CASSKADISYGYTF. CDR3 sequence (DNA): TGTGCCAGCAGCAAAGCGGACATATCCTATGGCTACACCTTC. The chain is built from TRBV7-2 and TRBJ1-2; TRBD1 is a possible D gene (5 bases). With 5 bases removed from V and 4 bases from J, the gap between germline ends came to 14 bases. This CDR3 spans 14 amino acids. Per the germline V gene, CDR1 is SGHTA and CDR2 is FQGNSA.

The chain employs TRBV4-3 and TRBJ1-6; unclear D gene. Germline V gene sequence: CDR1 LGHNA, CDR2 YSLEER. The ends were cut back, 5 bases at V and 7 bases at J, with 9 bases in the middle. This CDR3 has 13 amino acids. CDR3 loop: CASSVVPNSPLHF. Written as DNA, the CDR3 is TGCGCCAGCAGCGTAGTACCAAATTCACCCCTCCACTTT.

The CDR3 DNA is TGTGCCAGCCAGAGCACAGATACGCAGTATTTT. It is translated as CASQSTDTQYF. The chain recombines TRBV28 with TRBJ2-3, with D unresolved. CDR3 size: 11 residues. From germline, CDR1 is MDHEN and CDR2 SYDVKM. V shed 8 bases and J shed 0 bases, with 3 bases lying between them.

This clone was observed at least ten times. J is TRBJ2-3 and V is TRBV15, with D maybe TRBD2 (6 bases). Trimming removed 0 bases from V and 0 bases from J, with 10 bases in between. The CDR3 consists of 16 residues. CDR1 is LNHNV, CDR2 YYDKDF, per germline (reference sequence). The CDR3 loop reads CATSRDGGASTDTQYF. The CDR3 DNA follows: TGTGCCACCAGCAGAGATGGCGGGGCGAGCACAGATACGCAGTATTTT. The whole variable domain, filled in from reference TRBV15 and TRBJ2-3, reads DAMVIQNPRYQVTQFGKPVTLSCSQTLNHNVMYWYQQKSSQAPKLLFHYYDKDFNNEADTPDNFQSRRPNTSFCFLDIRSPGLGDTAMYLCATSRDGGASTDTQYFGPGTRLTVL.

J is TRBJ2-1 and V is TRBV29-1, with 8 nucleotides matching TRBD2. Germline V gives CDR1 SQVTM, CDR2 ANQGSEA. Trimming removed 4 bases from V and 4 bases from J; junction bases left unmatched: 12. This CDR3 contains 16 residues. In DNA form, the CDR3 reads TGCAGCGTTGTGGTTACCGGGACTAGTCAGTACAATGAGCAGTTCTTC. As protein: CSVVVTGTSQYNEQFF.

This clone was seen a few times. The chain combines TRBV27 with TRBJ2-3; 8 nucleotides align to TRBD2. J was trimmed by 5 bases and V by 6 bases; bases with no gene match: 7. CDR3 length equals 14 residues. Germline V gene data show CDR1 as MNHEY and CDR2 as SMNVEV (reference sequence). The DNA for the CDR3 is TGTGCCAGCAGAGGGGCAGCGGGGGAAGATACGCAGTATTTT. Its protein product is CASRGAAGEDTQYF.

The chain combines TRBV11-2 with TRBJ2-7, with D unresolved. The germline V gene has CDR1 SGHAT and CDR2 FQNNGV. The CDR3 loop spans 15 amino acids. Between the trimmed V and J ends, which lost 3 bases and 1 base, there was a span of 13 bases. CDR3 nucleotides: TGTGCCAGCAGCTTGTTTCGATTTGGGTCCTACGAGCAGTACTTC. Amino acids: CASSLFRFGSYEQYF.

CDR3 DNA sequence: TGCGCCAGCAGCCAAGATAGCGGTGGCTCACCCCTCCACTTT. It encodes CASSQDSGGSPLHF. The gene calls are TRBV4-3 and TRBJ1-6, with unresolved D. Germline CDR1 and CDR2: LGHNA and YSLEER. V lost 0 bases, J lost 10 bases, and 10 bases lay in between. This CDR3 has 14 residues.

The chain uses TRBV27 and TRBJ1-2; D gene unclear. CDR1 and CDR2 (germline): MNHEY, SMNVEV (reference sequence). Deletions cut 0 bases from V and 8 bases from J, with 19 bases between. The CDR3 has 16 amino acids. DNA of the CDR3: TGTGCCAGCAGTTTATCCAAATCAAGAGTTAGTAGCGGCTACACCTTC. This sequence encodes CASSLSKSRVSSGYTF.

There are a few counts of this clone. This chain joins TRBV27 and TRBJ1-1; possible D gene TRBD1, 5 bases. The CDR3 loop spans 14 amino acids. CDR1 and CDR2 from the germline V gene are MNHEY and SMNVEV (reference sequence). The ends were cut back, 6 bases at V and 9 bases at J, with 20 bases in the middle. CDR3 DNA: TGTGCCAGCAGCCCCCAATCCATGGGGGTTCAAGCTTTCTTT. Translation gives CASSPQSMGVQAFF.

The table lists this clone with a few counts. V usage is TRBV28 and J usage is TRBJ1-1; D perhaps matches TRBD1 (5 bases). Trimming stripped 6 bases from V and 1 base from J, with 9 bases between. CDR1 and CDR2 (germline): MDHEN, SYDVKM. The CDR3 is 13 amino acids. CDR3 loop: CASRIQENTEAFF. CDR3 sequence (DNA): TGTGCCAGCAGGATACAGGAGAACACTGAAGCTTTCTTT. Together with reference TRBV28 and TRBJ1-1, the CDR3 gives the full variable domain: DVKVTQSSRYLVKRTGEKVFLECVQDMDHENMFWYRQDPGLGLRLIYFSYDVKMKEKGDIPEGYSVSREKKERFSLILESASTNQTSMYLCASRIQENTEAFFGQGTRLTVV.

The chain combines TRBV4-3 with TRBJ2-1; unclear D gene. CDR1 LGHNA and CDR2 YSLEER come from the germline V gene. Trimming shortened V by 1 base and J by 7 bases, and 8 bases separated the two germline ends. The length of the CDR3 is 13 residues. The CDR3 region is CASSQGSENEQFF. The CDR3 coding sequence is TGCGCCAGCAGCCAAGGGTCCGAGAATGAGCAGTTCTTC.

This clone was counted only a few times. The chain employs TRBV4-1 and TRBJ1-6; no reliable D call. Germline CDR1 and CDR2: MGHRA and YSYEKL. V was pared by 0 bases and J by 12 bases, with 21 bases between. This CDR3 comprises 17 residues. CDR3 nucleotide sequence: TGCGCCAGCAGCCAAGACTCAGACATAGGGTTCGGGGAACCCCTCCACTTT. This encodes CASSQDSDIGFGEPLHF.

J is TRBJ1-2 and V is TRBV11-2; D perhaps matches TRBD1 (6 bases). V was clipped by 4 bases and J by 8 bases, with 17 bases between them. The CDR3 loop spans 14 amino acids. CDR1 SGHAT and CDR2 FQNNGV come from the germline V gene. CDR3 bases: TGTGCCAGCAGCTCCCCCGGTGCCGGGGGCGGCTACACCTTC. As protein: CASSSPGAGGGYTF.

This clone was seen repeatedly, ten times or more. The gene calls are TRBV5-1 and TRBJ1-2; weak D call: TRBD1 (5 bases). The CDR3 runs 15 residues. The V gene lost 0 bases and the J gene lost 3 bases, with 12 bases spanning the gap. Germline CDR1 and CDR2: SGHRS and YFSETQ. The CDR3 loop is CASSLDRGFYYGYTF. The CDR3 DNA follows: TGCGCCAGCAGCTTGGACCGGGGCTTCTACTATGGCTACACCTTC.

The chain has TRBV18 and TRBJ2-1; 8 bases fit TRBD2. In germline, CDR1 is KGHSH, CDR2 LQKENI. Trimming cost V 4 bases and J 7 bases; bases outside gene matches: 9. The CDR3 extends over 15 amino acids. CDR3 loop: CASSLAGTLGNEQFF. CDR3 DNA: TGTGCCAGCTCACTAGCGGGGACCCTAGGGAATGAGCAGTTCTTC.

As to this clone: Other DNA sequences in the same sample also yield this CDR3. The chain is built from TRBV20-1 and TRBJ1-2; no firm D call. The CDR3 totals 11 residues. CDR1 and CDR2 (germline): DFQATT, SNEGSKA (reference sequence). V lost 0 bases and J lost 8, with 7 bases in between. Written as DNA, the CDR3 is TGCAGTGCTAGAGAATTCGACGGCTACACCTTC. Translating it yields CSAREFDGYTF.

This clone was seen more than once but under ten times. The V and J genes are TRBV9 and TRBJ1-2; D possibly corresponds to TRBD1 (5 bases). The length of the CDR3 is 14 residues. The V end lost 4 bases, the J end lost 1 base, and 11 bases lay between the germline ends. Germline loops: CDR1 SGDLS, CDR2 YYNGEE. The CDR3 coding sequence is TGTGCCAGCAGCACGGGACTTGGTAACTATGGCTACACCTTC. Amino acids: CASSTGLGNYGYTF.

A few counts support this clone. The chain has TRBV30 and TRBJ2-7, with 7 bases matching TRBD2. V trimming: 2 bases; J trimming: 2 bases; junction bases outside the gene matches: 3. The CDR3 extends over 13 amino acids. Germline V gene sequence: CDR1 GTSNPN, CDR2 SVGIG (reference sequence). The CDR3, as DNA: TGTGCCTGGAGTCTTGGGGGGGCCTACGAGCAGTACTTC. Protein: CAWSLGGAYEQYF.

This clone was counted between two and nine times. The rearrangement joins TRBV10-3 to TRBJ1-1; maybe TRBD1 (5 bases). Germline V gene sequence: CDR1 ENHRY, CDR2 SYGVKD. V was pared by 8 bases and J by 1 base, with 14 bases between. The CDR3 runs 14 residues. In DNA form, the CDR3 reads TGTGCCATCCGAGACAGTTCCTCGAACACTGAAGCTTTCTTT. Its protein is CAIRDSSSNTEAFF.

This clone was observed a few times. CDR3 sequence: CASSGDPNTGELFF. CDR3 nucleotides: TGCGCCAGCAGCGGGGATCCGAACACCGGGGAGCTGTTTTTT. The rearrangement uses TRBV4-1 and TRBJ2-2; no firm D call. The V end was cut by 5 bases, the J end by 0 bases, with 7 bases between. CDR3 size: 14 residues. From germline, CDR1 is MGHRA and CDR2 YSYEKL.

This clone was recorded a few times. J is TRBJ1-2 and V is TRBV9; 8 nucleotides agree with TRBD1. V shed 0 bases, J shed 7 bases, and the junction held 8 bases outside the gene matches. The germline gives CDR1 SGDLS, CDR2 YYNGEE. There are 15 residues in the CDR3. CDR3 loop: CASSVATADRGGYTF. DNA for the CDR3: TGTGCCAGCAGCGTAGCTACGGCTGACAGGGGTGGCTACACCTTC.

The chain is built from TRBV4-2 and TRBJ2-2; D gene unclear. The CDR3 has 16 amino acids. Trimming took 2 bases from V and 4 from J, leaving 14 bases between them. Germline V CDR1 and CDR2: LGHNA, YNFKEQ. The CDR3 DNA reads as TGTGCCAGCAGCCAATTTTATGGGTCCGTCACCGGGGAGCTGTTTTTT. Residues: CASSQFYGSVTGELFF.

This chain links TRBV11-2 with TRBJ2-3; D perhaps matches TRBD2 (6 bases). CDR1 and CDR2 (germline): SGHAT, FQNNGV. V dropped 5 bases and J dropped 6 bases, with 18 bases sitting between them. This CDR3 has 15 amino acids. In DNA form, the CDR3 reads TGTGCCAGCAGCGCCATGGGGGGAGCTCTGGATACGCAGTATTTT. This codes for CASSAMGGALDTQYF.

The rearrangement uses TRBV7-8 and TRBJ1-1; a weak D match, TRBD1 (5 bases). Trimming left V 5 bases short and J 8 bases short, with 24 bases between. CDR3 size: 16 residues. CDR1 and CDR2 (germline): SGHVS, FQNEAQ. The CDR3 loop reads CASSKSGVGLPTEAFF. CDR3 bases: TGTGCCAGCAGCAAGTCGGGGGTGGGTTTACCCACAGAAGCTTTCTTT.

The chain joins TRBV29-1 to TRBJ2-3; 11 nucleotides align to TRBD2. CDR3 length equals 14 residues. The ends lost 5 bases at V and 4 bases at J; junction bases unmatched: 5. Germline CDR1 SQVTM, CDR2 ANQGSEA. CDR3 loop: CSVPTSGASDTQYF. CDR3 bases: TGCAGCGTTCCGACTAGCGGGGCGTCAGATACGCAGTATTTT.